This entry is about one TCR beta chain. What it binds is unknown. This record belongs to a study of CD8+ T cells in alopecia areata. Study overall: Dosing spanned 6 to 18 months on tofacitinib, then 6 months off drug.

Sequencing templates came from extracted RNA that was reverse transcribed into cDNA. Here immunoSEQ multiplex PCR was the method, and the copy in TCRdb shows in-frame clones only, minus some. The repertoire has about 200,000 clones, 35% to 40% of them found once; the top ten carry almost 0.5%. Described treatment: oral pan-JAK inhibitor, 5-10 mg twice daily. Study-wide points: Alopecia totalis/universalis scalp especially showed more expanded CD8+ clones than normal scalp. Tofacitinib did not eliminate many expanded lesional clones from scalp or blood. Scalp clonality, together with expanded CD8+ clones among the top 100, fell significantly with tofacitinib.

After removal of 3 bases from V and 5 bases from J, the junction contained 1 base not matched to a gene. The CDR3 covers 14 residues. The germline gives CDR1 SNHLY, CDR2 FYNNEI. Here the sequenced sample was CD4+ T cells sorted from blood, taken at roughly week 30, from a patient treated with tofacitinib. The chain combines TRBV2 with TRBJ1-5; 10 bases align to TRBD1. The source is a human donor with alopecia areata. CDR3 nucleotides: TGTGCCAGCAGTGAGACAGGGGGCGATCAGCCCCAGCATTTT. Protein: CASSETGGDQPQHF.